This T cell receptor beta chain is from a study of tumor and adjacent non-tumor tissue in lung cancer. The wider study: Around 4.5 million productive TCRbeta reads were obtained per sample on average.

TCRbeta libraries were built with three rounds of nested PCR, modified from ARM-PCR. TCRdb analysed the multiplex PCR reads with MiXCR anew, one entry per CDR3 protein. The sample gives tens of thousands of distinct CDR3 sequences, roughly 75% of which show up once; over 9.5% is in the top ten. Germline V gene lookup returns CDR1 MNHNS and CDR2 SASEGT. The CDR3 has 15 residues. A word on this clonotype: Its antigen is still unknown. One end of the junction is discordant with germline, which a read error may explain.

The template was RNA from unsorted bulk tissue. General study results and limits: Normal lung showed higher cumulative top 100 clone frequency than tumor. Significantly higher TCR diversity was found in tumor than normal lung.

Material for sequencing was lung tumor tissue. The chain is built from TRBV6-1 and TRBJ2-7; D gene unclear. The TCR comes from a woman aged 65 to 85 with non-small cell lung cancer. This CDR3 reads CASSDENSPPYGQYF. CDR3 in DNA: TGTGCCAGCAGTGACGAAAATAGTCCCCCGTACGGGCAGTACTTC.